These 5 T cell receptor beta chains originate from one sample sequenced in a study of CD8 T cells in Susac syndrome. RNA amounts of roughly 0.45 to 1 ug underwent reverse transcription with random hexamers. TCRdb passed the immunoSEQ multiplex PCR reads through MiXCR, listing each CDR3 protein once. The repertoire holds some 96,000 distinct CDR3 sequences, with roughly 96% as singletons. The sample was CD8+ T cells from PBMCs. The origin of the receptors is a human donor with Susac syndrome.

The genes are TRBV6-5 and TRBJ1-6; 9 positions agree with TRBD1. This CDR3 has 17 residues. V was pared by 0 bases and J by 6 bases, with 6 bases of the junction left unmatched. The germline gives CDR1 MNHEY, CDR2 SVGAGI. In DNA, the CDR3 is TGTGCCAGCAGTTACTCAGCACAGGGGGCGCGTAATTCACCCCTCCACTTT. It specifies CASSYSAQGARNSPLHF.

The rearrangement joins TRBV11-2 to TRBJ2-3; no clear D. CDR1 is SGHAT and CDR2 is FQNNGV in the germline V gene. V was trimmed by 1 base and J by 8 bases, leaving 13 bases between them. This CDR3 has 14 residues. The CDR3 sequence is CASSLVPLSGTQYF. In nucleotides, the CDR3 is TGTGCCAGCAGCTTAGTTCCCCTCTCGGGTACGCAGTATTTT.

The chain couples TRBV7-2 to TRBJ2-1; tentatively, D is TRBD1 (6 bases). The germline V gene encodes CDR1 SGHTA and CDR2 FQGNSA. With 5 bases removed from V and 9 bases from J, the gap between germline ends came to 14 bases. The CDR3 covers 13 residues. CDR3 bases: TGTGCCAGCAGCCTAACAGGGTTTGGTGAGCAGTTCTTC. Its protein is CASSLTGFGEQFF.

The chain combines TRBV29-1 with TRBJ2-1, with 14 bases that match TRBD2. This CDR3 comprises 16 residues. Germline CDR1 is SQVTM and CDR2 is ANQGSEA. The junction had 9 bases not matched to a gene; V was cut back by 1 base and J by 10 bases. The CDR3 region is CSVEVRGTSGRWEQFF. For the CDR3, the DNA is TGCAGCGTTGAAGTCCGTGGGACTAGCGGGAGATGGGAGCAGTTCTTC.

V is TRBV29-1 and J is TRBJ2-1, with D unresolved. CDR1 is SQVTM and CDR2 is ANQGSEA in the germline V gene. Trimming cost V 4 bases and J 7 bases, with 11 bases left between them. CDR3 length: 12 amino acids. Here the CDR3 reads CSVGRPLNEQFF. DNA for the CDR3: TGCAGCGTTGGGAGACCCCTTAATGAGCAGTTCTTC.